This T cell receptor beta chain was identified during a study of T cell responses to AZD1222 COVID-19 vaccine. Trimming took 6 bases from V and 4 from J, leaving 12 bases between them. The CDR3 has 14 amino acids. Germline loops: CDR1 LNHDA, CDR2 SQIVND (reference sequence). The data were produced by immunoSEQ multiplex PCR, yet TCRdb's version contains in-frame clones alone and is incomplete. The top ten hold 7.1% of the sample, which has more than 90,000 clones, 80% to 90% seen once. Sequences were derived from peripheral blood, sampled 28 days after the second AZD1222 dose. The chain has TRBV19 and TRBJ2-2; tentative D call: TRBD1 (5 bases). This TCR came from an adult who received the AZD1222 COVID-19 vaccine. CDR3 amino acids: CASRGRVGTGELFF. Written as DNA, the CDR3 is TGTGCCAGTAGGGGCAGGGTCGGCACCGGGGAGCTGTTTTTT.